This T cell receptor (beta chain) was captured in a study of T-cell memory formation after mild COVID-19. 5'RACE with constant-segment primers yielded barcoded, UMI-tagged TCR alpha and TCR beta cDNA libraries. TCRdb reprocessed the 5' RACE reads with MiXCR, giving one entry per CDR3 protein. The sample shows nearly 250,000 distinct CDR3 sequences, approximately 15% of them seen only once. This clonotype turned up a few times. CDR1 and CDR2 (germline): SGHTA, FQGNSA. Germline trimming cut 0 bases from V and 5 bases from J; bases unmatched to any gene: 4. CDR3 size: 15 residues. This receptor was obtained from an adult woman who had mild COVID-19 (a few samples of this study predate the infection). Cell type and time point are not known. The V gene is TRBV7-2, the J gene TRBJ2-7; TRBD2 matches 10 bases. Sequenced input: PBMCs or a T cell subset sorted from them (not recorded which). The CDR3 protein is CASSLAPSGRHEQYF. In DNA form, the CDR3 reads TGTGCCAGCAGCTTAGCCCCTAGCGGGAGACACGAGCAGTACTTC.